This T cell receptor beta chain was identified in a study of monozygotic twins with inflammatory bowel disease. CDR1 and CDR2 (germline): DFQATT, SNEGSKA (reference sequence). The CDR3 is made up of 14 amino acids. T cells were not sorted, and total RNA was isolated straight from whole blood. Per sample, reverse transcription was split into eight reactions. One entry per CDR3 protein, without DNA, is what TCRdb gives after re-calling the 5' RACE reads. In all, the sample yields 40,000 to 45,000 distinct CDR3 sequences. The rearrangement uses TRBV20-1 and TRBJ2-5; the TCRdb D gene call, TRBD2, has no DNA to confirm it. The sample was blood. The receptor was isolated from a human donor with ulcerative colitis or Crohn's disease, or a healthy co-twin of an affected twin (not recorded which). CDR3 residues: CSARAGLVKETQYF.